The 19 T cell receptor beta chains below all came from one sample that was sequenced in a study of technical replicates of blood from several donors. The repertoire was sequenced with immunoSEQ multiplex PCR; TCRdb's copy has only in-frame clones and lacks some. The data show some 87,000 clones, approximately 93% seen once. The sequenced material came from T cells isolated from PBMCs. The receptors derive from a human donor in good health.

The chain links TRBV27 to TRBJ2-7; D might be TRBD2 (6 bases). V was shortened by 2 bases and J by 5 bases, with 13 bases between the two germline ends. Germline V lookup: CDR1 MNHEY, CDR2 SMNVEV (reference sequence). The CDR3 length is 14 residues. CDR3 amino acids: CASSLVPRGNEQYF. CDR3 coding DNA: TGTGCCAGCAGTTTAGTCCCCCGGGGGAACGAGCAGTACTTC.

The CDR3 loop is CATLAGGYEQYF. CDR3 DNA sequence: TGTGCGACCCTAGCGGGGGGATACGAGCAGTACTTC. The chain combines TRBV6-5 with TRBJ2-7; 11 bases are a match to TRBD2. Germline CDR1 is MNHEY and CDR2 is SVGAGI. This CDR3 spans 12 amino acids.

Here the CDR3 reads CAWSIGGEQYF. The DNA for the CDR3 is TGTGCCTGGTCCATAGGCGGCGAGCAGTACTTC. The chain uses TRBV30 and TRBJ2-7; D unresolved. Trimming cost V 5 bases and J 6 bases, with 11 bases left between them. The germline V gene has CDR1 GTSNPN and CDR2 SVGIG (reference sequence). This CDR3 has 11 amino acids.

V is TRBV7-2 and J is TRBJ2-7; the D gene is possibly TRBD1 (5 bases). CDR3 length equals 12 residues. Germline V gene data show CDR1 as SGHTA and CDR2 as FQGNSA. Trimming took 7 bases from V and 2 from J, leaving 9 bases between them. The CDR3 loop is CASTPDTYEQYF. CDR3 DNA: TGTGCCAGCACCCCGGACACCTACGAGCAGTACTTC.

The rearrangement links TRBV4-1 to TRBJ2-1, with D possibly TRBD1 on 6 matching bases. Trimming took 2 bases from V and 8 from J, leaving 13 bases between them. The CDR3 loop spans 14 amino acids. From germline, CDR1 is MGHRA and CDR2 YSYEKL. CDR3 sequence: CASSQNRVMDEQFF. The CDR3 nucleotides read TGCGCCAGCAGCCAAAACAGGGTTATGGATGAGCAGTTCTTC.

This clone was seen a few times. V is TRBV5-6 and J is TRBJ2-2, with D possibly matching TRBD2 (9 bases). Trimming left V 1 base short and J 6 bases short, with 25 bases between. CDR3 size: 19 residues. The V gene's germline CDR1 is SGHDT and CDR2 YYEEEE. DNA for the CDR3: TGTGCCAGCAGCTTGTTTTTCGGCGGGCTAGCGGGACAGGCCGGGGAGCTGTTTTTT. Protein product: CASSLFFGGLAGQAGELFF.

J is TRBJ2-2 and V is TRBV5-6; 9 positions agree with TRBD1. V gave up 7 bases and J gave up 6 bases; unmatched junction bases: 4. The CDR3 sequence is 13 residues long. Germline assignment: CDR1 SGHDT and CDR2 YYEEEE. CDR3 in DNA: TGTGCCAGCCGGACAGGGGATCCCGGGGAGCTGTTTTTT. Translated: CASRTGDPGELFF.

The chain couples TRBV6-5 to TRBJ2-7; 7 bases fit TRBD1. CDR1 is MNHEY and CDR2 is SVGAGI in the germline V gene. V dropped 5 bases and J dropped 5; count of bases not matched to a gene: 9. This CDR3 is built from 14 residues. CDR3 residues: CASSTGVLDNEQYF. Here the CDR3 DNA reads TGTGCCAGCAGTACAGGGGTTTTAGACAACGAGCAGTACTTC.

The chain links TRBV7-7 to TRBJ2-7; TRBD1 is a possible D gene (5 bases). The CDR3 is made up of 10 amino acids. Germline V gives CDR1 SSHAT, CDR2 FNYEAQ (reference sequence). The CDR3 DNA is TGTGCGGCAGACAGATACGAGCAGTACTTC. Protein sequence: CAADRYEQYF. Together with reference TRBV7-7 and TRBJ2-7, the CDR3 gives the full variable domain: GAGVSQSPRYKVTKRGQDVTLRCDPISSHATLYWYQQALGQGPEFLTYFNYEAQPDKSGLPSDRFSAERPEGSISTLTIQRTEQRDSAMYRCAADRYEQYFGPGTRLTVT.

The J gene is TRBJ2-1, the V gene TRBV20-1, with D possibly being TRBD1 (5 bases). The CDR3 is 11 residues long. Germline values: CDR1 DFQATT, CDR2 SNEGSKA (reference sequence). V was shortened by 2 bases and J by 8 bases, with 7 bases between the two germline ends. The CDR3 DNA follows: TGCAGTGCTAGACTAGGGGATGAGCAGTTCTTC. Protein product: CSARLGDEQFF.

V is TRBV19 and J is TRBJ2-3, with 9 nucleotides matching TRBD2. V gave up 6 bases and J gave up 0 bases; unmatched junction bases: 10. Looked up from germline, CDR1 is LNHDA and CDR2 is SQIVND (reference sequence). This CDR3 spans 17 amino acids. Here the CDR3 reads CASSLAGWASSTDTQYF. The CDR3 region has the DNA TGTGCCAGTAGCCTAGCGGGATGGGCGAGTAGCACAGATACGCAGTATTTT.

V gene TRBV19 combines with J gene TRBJ1-5, with 8 bases fitting TRBD1. This CDR3 is built from 18 residues. J lost 4 bases, V lost 1 base, and 12 bases had no gene match. CDR1 LNHDA and CDR2 SQIVND come from the germline V gene (reference sequence). CDR3: CASSIGDRYRGSNQPQHF. CDR3 coding DNA: TGTGCCAGTAGTATAGGGGACAGGTATCGAGGATCTAATCAGCCCCAGCATTTT.

The genes are TRBV11-2 and TRBJ1-1, with a possible D match to TRBD1 (5 bases). CDR1 SGHAT and CDR2 FQNNGV come from the germline V gene. With 6 bases removed from V and 10 bases from J, the gap between germline ends came to 21 bases. The CDR3 consists of 14 residues. Here the CDR3 reads CASSPGLLLGGAFF. Written as DNA, the CDR3 is TGTGCCAGCAGTCCGGGACTCCTCCTTGGGGGAGCTTTCTTT.

The chain has TRBV20-1 and TRBJ1-1; unclear D gene. CDR1 and CDR2 (germline): DFQATT, SNEGSKA (reference sequence). CDR3 length equals 11 residues. Between the trimmed V and J ends, which lost 7 bases and 1 base, there was a span of 7 bases. The chain's CDR3 is CSVRGNTEAFF. In DNA form, the CDR3 reads TGCAGTGTTCGGGGGAACACTGAAGCTTTCTTT.

The rearrangement joins TRBV9 to TRBJ2-5; D might be TRBD1 (5 bases). CDR3 size: 14 residues. Trimming shortened V by 4 bases and J by 4 bases, and 14 bases separated the two germline ends. Germline V gives CDR1 SGDLS, CDR2 YYNGEE. In DNA, the CDR3 is TGTGCCAGCAGCTTAAATCAGGGTAGAGAGACCCAGTACTTC. Its translation is CASSLNQGRETQYF. The whole variable domain, filled in from reference TRBV9 and TRBJ2-5, reads DSGVTQTPKHLITATGQRVTLRCSPRSGDLSVYWYQQSLDQGLQFLIQYYNGEERAKGNILERFSAQQFPDLHSELNLSSLELGDSALYFCASSLNQGRETQYFGPGTRLLVL.

The rearrangement joins TRBV7-3 to TRBJ1-1; D is perhaps TRBD1 (5 bases). CDR1 SGHTA and CDR2 FQGTGA come from the germline V gene. The CDR3 extends over 15 amino acids. With 5 bases removed from V and 0 bases from J, the gap between germline ends came to 13 bases. CDR3 in DNA: TGTGCCAGCAGCGTCAACAGGTTTTTGAACACTGAAGCTTTCTTT. Translating it yields CASSVNRFLNTEAFF.

Only one count was recorded for this clone. The J gene is TRBJ2-7, the V gene TRBV7-3; TRBD1 agrees at 10 bases. From germline, CDR1 is SGHTA and CDR2 FQGTGA. Trimming cost V 7 bases and J 7 bases; bases outside gene matches: 16. The CDR3 loop spans 16 amino acids. In nucleotides, the CDR3 is TGTGCCAGCACCACAGGCCCCGGGACAGGGGTTCTAGAGCAGTACTTC. Protein: CASTTGPGTGVLEQYF.

V and J are TRBV14 and TRBJ1-1, with 7 bases fitting TRBD1. The germline V gene has CDR1 SGHDN and CDR2 FVKESK. The V segment lost 6 bases and the J segment 1 base; nucleotides outside the gene matches: 2. The CDR3 spans 13 residues. CDR3 in DNA: TGTGCCAGCAGGGACAGGAGGAACACTGAAGCTTTCTTT. Translated, it gives CASRDRRNTEAFF.

The chain carries TRBV7-7 and TRBJ1-5; 7 bases align to TRBD1. V lost 5 bases to trimming and J lost 3 bases; unmatched junction nucleotides: 10. Per the germline V gene, CDR1 is SSHAT and CDR2 is FNYEAQ (reference sequence). The CDR3 loop spans 16 amino acids. The CDR3 spells CASSLGQKNDNQPQHF. DNA of the CDR3: TGTGCCAGCAGCCTGGGACAGAAGAATGACAATCAGCCCCAGCATTTT.